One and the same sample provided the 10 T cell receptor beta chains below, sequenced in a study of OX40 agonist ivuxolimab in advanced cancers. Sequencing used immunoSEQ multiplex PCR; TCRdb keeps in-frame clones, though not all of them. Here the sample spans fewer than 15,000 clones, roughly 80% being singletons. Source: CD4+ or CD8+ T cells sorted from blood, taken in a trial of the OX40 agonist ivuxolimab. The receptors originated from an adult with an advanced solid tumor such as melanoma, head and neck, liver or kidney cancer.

The CDR3 loop reads CASSHVGYEQYF. The CDR3 DNA is TGTGCCAGTAGTCATGTCGGGTACGAGCAGTACTTC. V is TRBV19 and J is TRBJ2-7; D not resolved. V lost 5 bases to trimming and J lost 4 bases, with 9 bases between them. Germline values: CDR1 LNHDA, CDR2 SQIVND (reference sequence). The CDR3 has 12 amino acids.

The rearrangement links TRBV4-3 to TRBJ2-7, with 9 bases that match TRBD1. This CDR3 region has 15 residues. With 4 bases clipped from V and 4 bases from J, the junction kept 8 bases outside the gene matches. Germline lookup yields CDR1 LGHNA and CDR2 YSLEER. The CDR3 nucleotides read TGCGCCAGCAGCCTGGCCGGGACAGGGAAGTACGAGCAGTACTTC. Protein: CASSLAGTGKYEQYF.

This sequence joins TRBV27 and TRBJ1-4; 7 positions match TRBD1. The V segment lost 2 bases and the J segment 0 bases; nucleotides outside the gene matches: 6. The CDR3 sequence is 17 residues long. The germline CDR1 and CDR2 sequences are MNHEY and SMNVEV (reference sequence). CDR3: CASSLAGQLATNEKLFF. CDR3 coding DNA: TGTGCCAGCAGTTTAGCGGGACAGCTTGCAACTAATGAAAAACTGTTTTTT.

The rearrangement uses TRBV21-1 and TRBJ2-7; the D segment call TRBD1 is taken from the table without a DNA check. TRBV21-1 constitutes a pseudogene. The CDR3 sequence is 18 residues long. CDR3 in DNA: TGTGCCAGCAGCCCCCGCTCCTCGGGAGGGACAGGGGCTTACGAGCAGTACTTC. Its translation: CASSPRSSGGTGAYEQYF.

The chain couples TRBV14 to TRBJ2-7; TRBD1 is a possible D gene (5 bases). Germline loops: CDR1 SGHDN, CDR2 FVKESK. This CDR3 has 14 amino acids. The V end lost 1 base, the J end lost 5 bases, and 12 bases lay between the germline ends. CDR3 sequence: CASSQVNRLDEQYF. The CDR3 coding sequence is TGTGCCAGCAGCCAAGTTAACAGGCTAGACGAGCAGTACTTC.

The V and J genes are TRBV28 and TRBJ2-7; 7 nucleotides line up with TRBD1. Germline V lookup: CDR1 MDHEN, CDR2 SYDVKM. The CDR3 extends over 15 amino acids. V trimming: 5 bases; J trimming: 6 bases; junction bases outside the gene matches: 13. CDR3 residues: CASSPPRQGNVEQYF. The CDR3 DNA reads TGTGCCAGCAGTCCACCGAGACAGGGAAATGTCGAGCAGTACTTC.

The DNA for the CDR3 is TGTGCCAGCAGCGTTGCCAGTTCCTCCTACAATGAGCAGTTCTTC. Encoded protein: CASSVASSSYNEQFF. J is TRBJ2-1 and V is TRBV9; D gene unclear. Looked up from germline, CDR1 is SGDLS and CDR2 is YYNGEE. The V gene lost 2 bases and the J gene lost 0 bases, with 9 bases spanning the gap. This CDR3 is 15 amino acids long.

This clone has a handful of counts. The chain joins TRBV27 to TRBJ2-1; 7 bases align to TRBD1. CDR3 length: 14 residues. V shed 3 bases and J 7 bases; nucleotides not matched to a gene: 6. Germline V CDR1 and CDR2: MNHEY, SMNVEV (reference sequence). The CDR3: CASSFRDRENEQFF. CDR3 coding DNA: TGTGCCAGCAGTTTCCGAGACAGGGAGAATGAGCAGTTCTTC.

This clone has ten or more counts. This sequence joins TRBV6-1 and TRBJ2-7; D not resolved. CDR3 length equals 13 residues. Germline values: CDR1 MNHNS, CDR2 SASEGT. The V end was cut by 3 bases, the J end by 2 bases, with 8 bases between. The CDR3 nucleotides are TGTGCCAGCAGTGATCAAGAAACCTACGAGCAGTACTTC. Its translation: CASSDQETYEQYF.

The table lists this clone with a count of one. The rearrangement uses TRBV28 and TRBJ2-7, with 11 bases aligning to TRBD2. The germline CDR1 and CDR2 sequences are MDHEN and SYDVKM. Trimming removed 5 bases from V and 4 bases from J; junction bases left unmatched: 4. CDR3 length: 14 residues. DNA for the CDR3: TGTGCCAGCAGTCTACTAGCGGGAGAATACGAGCAGTACTTC. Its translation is CASSLLAGEYEQYF.